This T cell receptor (beta chain) was captured in a study of blood T cell repertoires in COVID-19. This table comes from immunoSEQ multiplex PCR, and its TCRdb copy is limited to in-frame clones, with some not included. The table includes some 60,000 clones, 80% to 85% detected once. The CDR3 runs 18 residues. The germline CDR1 and CDR2 sequences are MNHEY and SMNVEV (reference sequence). V gave up 2 bases and J gave up 2 bases; unmatched junction bases: 11. The clonotype comes from an older man with COVID-19, enrolled during active disease. Sequencing was carried out using peripheral blood. This chain links TRBV27 with TRBJ1-2; 10 bases are shared with TRBD1. CDR3 bases: TGTGCCAGCAGTTTAGCTTTTTCCGGGACAGGGGAAAACTATGGCTACACCTTC. Its protein product is CASSLAFSGTGENYGYTF.